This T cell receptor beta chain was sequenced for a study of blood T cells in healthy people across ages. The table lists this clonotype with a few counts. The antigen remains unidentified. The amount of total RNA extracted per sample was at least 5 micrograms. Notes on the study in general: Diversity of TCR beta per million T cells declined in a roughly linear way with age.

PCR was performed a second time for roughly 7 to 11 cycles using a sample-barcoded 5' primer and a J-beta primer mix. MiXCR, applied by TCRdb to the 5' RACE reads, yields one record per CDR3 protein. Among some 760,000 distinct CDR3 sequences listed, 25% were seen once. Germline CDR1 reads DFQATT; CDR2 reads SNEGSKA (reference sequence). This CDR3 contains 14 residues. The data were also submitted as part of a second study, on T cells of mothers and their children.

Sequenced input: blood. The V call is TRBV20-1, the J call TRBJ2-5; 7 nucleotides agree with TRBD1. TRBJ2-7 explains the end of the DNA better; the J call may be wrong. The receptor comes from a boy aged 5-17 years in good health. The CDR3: CSATLTGFSYEQYF. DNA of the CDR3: TGCAGTGCAACCCTGACAGGGTTCTCCTACGAGCAGTACTTC.